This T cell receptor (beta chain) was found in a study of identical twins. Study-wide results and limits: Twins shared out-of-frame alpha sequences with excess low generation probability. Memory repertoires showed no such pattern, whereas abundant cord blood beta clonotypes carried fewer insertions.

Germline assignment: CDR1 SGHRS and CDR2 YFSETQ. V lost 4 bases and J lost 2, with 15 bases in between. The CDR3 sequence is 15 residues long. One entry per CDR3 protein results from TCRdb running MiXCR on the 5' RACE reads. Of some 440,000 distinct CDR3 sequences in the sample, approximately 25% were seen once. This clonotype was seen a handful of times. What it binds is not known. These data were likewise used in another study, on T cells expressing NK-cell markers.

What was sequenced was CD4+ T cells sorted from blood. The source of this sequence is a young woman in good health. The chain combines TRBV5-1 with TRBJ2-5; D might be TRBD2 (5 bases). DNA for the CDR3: TGCGCCAGCAGCGAGGGCCCTGCAGGTCAAGAGACCCAGTACTTC. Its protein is CASSEGPAGQETQYF.